The clone carrying this TCR beta chain appeared many times. Amplification targeted the TCR beta CDR3 regions, with RNA transcripts as the source material. First-round RT-PCR with HTBI primers preceded a second-round multiplex PCR. TCRdb passed the multiplex PCR reads through MiXCR, listing each CDR3 protein once. This table has about 390,000 distinct CDR3 sequences, roughly a sixth appearing once. With 1 base removed from V and 4 bases from J, the gap between germline ends came to 22 bases. This CDR3 has 18 amino acids. The data belong to a study of Graves' ophthalmopathy and Graves' hyperthyroidism. Study as a whole: Sampling took place at initial diagnosis, with peripheral blood obtained before any treatment.

Diagnoses were established from clinical symptoms, serum thyroxine, TRAb, thyroid ultrasound and orbital computed tomography. The sequencing sample was made of peripheral blood. This chain connects TRBV12-3 or TRBV12-4 to TRBJ1-1, with no clear D. The TCR was taken from an adult woman with stable Graves' hyperthyroidism. DNA for the CDR3: TGTGCCAGCAGTTTAGTCGGCCTTCTTGGAGTGCGAGGCACTGAAGCTTTCTTT. Protein product: CASSLVGLLGVRGTEAFF.